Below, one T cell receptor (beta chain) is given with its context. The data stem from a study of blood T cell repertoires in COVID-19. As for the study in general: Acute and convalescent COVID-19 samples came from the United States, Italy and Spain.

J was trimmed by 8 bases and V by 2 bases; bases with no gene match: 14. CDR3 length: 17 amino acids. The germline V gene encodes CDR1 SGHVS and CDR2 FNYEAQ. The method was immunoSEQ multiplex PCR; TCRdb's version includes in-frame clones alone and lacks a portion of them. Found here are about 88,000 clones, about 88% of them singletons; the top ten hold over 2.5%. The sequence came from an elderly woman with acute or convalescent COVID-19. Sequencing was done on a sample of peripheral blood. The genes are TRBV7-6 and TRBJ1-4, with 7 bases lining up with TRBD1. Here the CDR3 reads CASSLSGGSTPNEKLFF. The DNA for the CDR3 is TGTGCCAGCAGCTTATCAGGGGGATCGACGCCGAACGAAAAACTGTTTTTT. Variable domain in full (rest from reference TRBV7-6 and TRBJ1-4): GAGVSQSPRYKVTKRGQDVALRCDPISGHVSLYWYRQALGQGPEFLTYFNYEAQQDKSGLPNDRFSAERPEGSISTLTIQRTEQRDSAMYRCASSLSGGSTPNEKLFFGSGTQLSVL.